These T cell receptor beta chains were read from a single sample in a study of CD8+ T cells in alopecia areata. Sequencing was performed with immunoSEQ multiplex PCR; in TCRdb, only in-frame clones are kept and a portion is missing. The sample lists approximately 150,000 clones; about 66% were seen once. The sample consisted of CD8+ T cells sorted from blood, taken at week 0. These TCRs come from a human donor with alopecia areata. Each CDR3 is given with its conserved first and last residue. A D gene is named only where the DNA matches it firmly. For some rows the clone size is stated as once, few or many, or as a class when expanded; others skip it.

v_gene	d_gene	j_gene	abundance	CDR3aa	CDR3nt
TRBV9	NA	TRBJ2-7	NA	CASSAGNRNYEQYF	TGTGCCAGCAGCGCTGGTAACAGGAACTACGAGCAGTACTTC
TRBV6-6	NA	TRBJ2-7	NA	CASSYGRDEQYF	TGTGCCAGCAGTTACGGGCGTGACGAGCAGTACTTC
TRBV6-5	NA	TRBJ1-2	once	CASSYEATNYGYTF	TGTGCCAGCAGTTACGAGGCTACTAACTATGGCTACACCTTC
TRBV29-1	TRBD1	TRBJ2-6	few	CSVEEDRVLAGANVLTF	TGCAGCGTTGAGGAAGACAGGGTGTTAGCTGGGGCCAACGTCCTGACTTTC
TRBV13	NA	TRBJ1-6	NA	CASSLDRDLNSPLHF	TGTGCCAGCAGCTTAGATAGGGATCTTAATTCACCCCTCCACTTT
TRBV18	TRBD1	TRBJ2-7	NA	CASSPGTGYEQYF	TGTGCCAGCTCACCAGGGACAGGCTACGAGCAGTACTTC
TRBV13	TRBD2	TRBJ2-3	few	CASSYSSGGAADTQYF	TGTGCCAGCAGTTACTCGTCGGGGGGGGCCGCAGATACGCAGTATTTT
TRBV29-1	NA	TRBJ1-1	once	CSVESRAEAFF	TGCAGCGTTGAAAGCAGGGCAGAAGCTTTCTTT
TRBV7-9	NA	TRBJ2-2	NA	CASSSYMNTGELFF	TGTGCCAGCAGCTCATACATGAACACCGGGGAGCTGTTTTTT
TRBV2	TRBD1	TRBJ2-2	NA	CASSEVATGHTGELFF	TGTGCCAGCAGTGAAGTGGCGACAGGGCACACCGGGGAGCTGTTTTTT
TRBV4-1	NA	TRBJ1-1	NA	CASSLARGNTEAFF	TGCGCCAGCAGCCTCGCCCGGGGGAACACTGAAGCTTTCTTT
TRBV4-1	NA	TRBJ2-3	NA	CASSPETGTDTQYF	TGCGCCAGCAGCCCCGAGACCGGCACAGATACGCAGTATTTT
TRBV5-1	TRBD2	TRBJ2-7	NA	CASSSSGEHSYEQYF	TGCGCCAGCAGCTCCAGCGGGGAGCACTCCTACGAGCAGTACTTC
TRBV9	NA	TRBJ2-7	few	CASSVGQGGEQYF	TGTGCCAGCAGCGTAGGACAGGGAGGCGAGCAGTACTTC
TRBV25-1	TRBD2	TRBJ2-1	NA	CASSGPAGIYNEQFF	TGTGCCAGCAGTGGCCCAGCGGGGATATACAATGAGCAGTTCTTC
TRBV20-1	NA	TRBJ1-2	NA	CSARDLNGYTF	TGCAGTGCCCGGGACTTAAATGGCTACACCTTC
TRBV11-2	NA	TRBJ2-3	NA	CASSLEEADTQYF	TGTGCCAGCAGCTTAGAGGAGGCAGATACGCAGTATTTT
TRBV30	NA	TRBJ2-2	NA	CAWLGWTGELFF	TGTGCCTGGCTGGGGTGGACCGGGGAGCTGTTTTTT
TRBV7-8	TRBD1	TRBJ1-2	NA	CASSLGRNRGGGYTF	TGTGCCAGCAGCTTAGGCCGAAACAGGGGCGGCGGCTACACCTTC
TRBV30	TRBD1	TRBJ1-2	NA	CAWSPTGQGEGYTF	TGTGCCTGGAGCCCTACGGGACAGGGGGAAGGCTACACCTTC
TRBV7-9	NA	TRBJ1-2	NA	CASSLGDGGTYGYTF	TGTGCCAGCAGTTTAGGGGACGGAGGGACCTATGGCTACACCTTC
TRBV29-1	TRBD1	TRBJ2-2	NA	CSAGQGSTGELFF	TGCAGCGCCGGACAGGGGAGCACCGGGGAGCTGTTTTTT
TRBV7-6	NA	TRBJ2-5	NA	CASSQGGVQETQYF	TGTGCCAGCAGCCAGGGGGGGGTCCAAGAGACCCAGTACTTC
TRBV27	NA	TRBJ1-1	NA	CASSLGAPKGRQAFF	TGTGCCAGCAGTTTAGGTGCCCCAAAAGGCCGTCAAGCTTTCTTT
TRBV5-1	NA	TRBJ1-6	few	CASRDSGTKNSPLHF	TGCGCCAGCAGGGATTCCGGGACAAAGAATTCACCCCTCCACTTT
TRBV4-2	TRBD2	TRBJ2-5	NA	CASSQDWSSGGFGETQYF	TGTGCCAGCAGCCAAGATTGGTCTAGCGGGGGGTTTGGAGAGACCCAGTACTTC
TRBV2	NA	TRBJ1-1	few	CASSESTTEAFF	TGTGCCAGCAGTGAATCGACCACTGAAGCTTTCTTT
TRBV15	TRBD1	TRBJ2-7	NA	CATSNEASGGYEQYF	TGTGCCACCAGCAACGAGGCTTCAGGGGGCTACGAGCAGTACTTC
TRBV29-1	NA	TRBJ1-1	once	CSGGRENTEAFF	TGCAGCGGGGGACGGGAGAACACTGAAGCTTTCTTT
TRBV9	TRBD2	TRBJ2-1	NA	CASSGTSGGNNEQFF	TGTGCCAGCAGCGGTACTAGCGGGGGGAATAATGAGCAGTTCTTC
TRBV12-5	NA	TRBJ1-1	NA	CASGLAQREAFF	TGTGCTAGTGGTTTGGCCCAGCGAGAAGCTTTCTTT
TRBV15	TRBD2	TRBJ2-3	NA	CATSRSGGSDTQYF	TGTGCCACCAGCAGATCGGGGGGGTCAGATACGCAGTATTTT
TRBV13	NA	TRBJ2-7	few	CASSLGHRDPLYEQYF	TGTGCCAGCAGTTTAGGACACCGGGACCCCCTCTACGAGCAGTACTTC
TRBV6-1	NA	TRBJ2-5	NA	CASSEEKSGGETQYF	TGTGCCAGCAGTGAAGAGAAAAGCGGTGGAGAGACCCAGTACTTC
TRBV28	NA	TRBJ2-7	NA	CASSLEVTPHYEQYF	TGTGCCAGCAGTTTAGAGGTGACTCCTCACTACGAGCAGTACTTC
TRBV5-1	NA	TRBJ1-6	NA	CASSHRSLDSPLHF	TGCGCCAGCAGCCATAGATCCCTGGATTCACCCCTCCACTTT
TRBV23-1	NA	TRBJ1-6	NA	CASSLRHMSSYNSPLHF	TGCGCCAGCAGTCTCCGACATATGAGCTCCTATAATTCACCCCTCCACTTT
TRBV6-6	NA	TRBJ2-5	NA	CASSQEGETQYF	TGTGCCAGCAGCCAAGAGGGGGAGACCCAGTACTTC
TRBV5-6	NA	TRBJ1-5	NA	CASSWGTNNQPQHF	TGTGCCAGCAGCTGGGGGACAAACAATCAGCCCCAGCATTTT
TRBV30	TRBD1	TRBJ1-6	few	CAWSEGTGGLWNSPLHF	TGTGCCTGGAGTGAGGGGACAGGGGGCTTATGGAATTCACCCCTCCACTTT
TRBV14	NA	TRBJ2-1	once	CASSHGTYNEQFF	TGTGCCAGCAGCCATGGCACCTACAATGAGCAGTTCTTC
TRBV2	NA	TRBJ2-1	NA	CASTGRYNEQFF	TGTGCCAGCACAGGGCGGTACAATGAGCAGTTCTTC
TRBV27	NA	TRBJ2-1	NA	CASGPRKAPYNEQFF	TGTGCCAGCGGACCGCGGAAGGCGCCCTACAATGAGCAGTTCTTC
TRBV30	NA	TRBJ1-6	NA	CAWRGPAYNSPLHF	TGTGCCTGGAGGGGGCCAGCATATAATTCACCCCTCCACTTT
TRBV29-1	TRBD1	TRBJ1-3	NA	CSVEDPWDRGSSGNTIYF	TGCAGCGTTGAAGATCCTTGGGACAGGGGCTCCTCTGGAAACACCATATATTTT
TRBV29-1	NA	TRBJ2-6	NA	CSARLAVGGSGANVLTF	TGCAGCGCCCGCCTGGCCGTGGGGGGCTCTGGGGCCAACGTCCTGACTTTC
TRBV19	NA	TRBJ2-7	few	CASSAYTGTYEQYF	TGTGCCAGTAGTGCGTACACCGGGACCTACGAGCAGTACTTC
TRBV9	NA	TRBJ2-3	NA	CASSPTGGDLFTQYF	TGTGCCAGCAGCCCAACGGGCGGGGACCTGTTTACGCAGTATTTT
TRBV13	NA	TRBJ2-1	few	CASSLGRGDEQFF	TGTGCCAGCAGCTTAGGCCGGGGCGATGAGCAGTTCTTC
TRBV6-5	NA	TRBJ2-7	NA	CASSSQSYEQYF	TGTGCCAGCAGTTCACAGAGCTACGAGCAGTACTTC
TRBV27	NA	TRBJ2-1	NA	CASSPGMGYNEQFF	TGTGCCAGCAGCCCCGGAATGGGCTACAATGAGCAGTTCTTC
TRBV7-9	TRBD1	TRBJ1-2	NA	CASSSRTGVTYGYTF	TGTGCCAGCAGCTCGCGAACAGGGGTCACCTATGGCTACACCTTC
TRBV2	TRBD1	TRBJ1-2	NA	CASSETRPGTGYGYTF	TGTGCCAGCAGTGAAACCCGCCCCGGGACAGGGTACGGCTACACCTTC
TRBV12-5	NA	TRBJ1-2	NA	CASGGIQRIYGYTF	TGTGCTAGTGGTGGAATACAGCGTATCTATGGCTACACCTTC
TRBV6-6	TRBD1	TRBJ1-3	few	CASTPWRQGSGNTIYF	TGTGCCAGCACCCCCTGGAGACAGGGATCTGGAAACACCATATATTTT
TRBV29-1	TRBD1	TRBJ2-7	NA	CSVVVGQGFYEQYF	TGCAGCGTTGTGGTGGGACAGGGCTTCTACGAGCAGTACTTC
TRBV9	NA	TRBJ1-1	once	CASSPLGDITPNTEAFF	TGTGCCAGCAGCCCACTGGGGGATATTACTCCGAACACTGAAGCTTTCTTT
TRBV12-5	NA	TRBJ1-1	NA	CASITGTSEAFF	TGTGCTAGCATAACAGGGACCTCAGAAGCTTTCTTT
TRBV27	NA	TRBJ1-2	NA	CASSSGPPYGYTF	TGTGCCAGCAGTTCCGGACCGCCCTATGGCTACACCTTC